These T cell receptor beta chains were read from a single sample in a study of T cells in localized non-small cell lung cancer. Produced via immunoSEQ multiplex PCR; TCRdb's table is partial and in-frame only. The sample contains 100,000 or so clones, under 95% of which appear only once. This sample comprised PBMCs, obtained before any cancer treatment. All receptors derive from a woman aged 40-69 years with stage II squamous cell lung carcinoma. Each CDR3 is given with its conserved first and last residue. The D gene is left open where the match is weak. A row's size may be missing; if present it is once, few, many or a size class.

cdr3_nt: TGCAGCGCCGTCGTCCACGTTGGGCAGCCCCAGCATTTT
cdr3_aa: CSAVVHVGQPQHF
v_call: TRBV29-1
d_call: .
j_call: TRBJ1-5
clone_size: .

cdr3_nt: TGTGCCAGTAACAACAGGGGAAGGGAAGCTTTCTTT
cdr3_aa: CASNNRGREAFF
v_call: TRBV19
d_call: TRBD1
j_call: TRBJ1-1
clone_size: .

cdr3_nt: TGTGCCAGCAGCCCCATGGACCCCTCCTACGAGCAGTACTTC
cdr3_aa: CASSPMDPSYEQYF
v_call: TRBV6-5
d_call: .
j_call: TRBJ2-7
clone_size: once

cdr3_nt: TGTGCCAGCAGTGACCGACAGGGAGGGCCACCCCTCCACTTT
cdr3_aa: CASSDRQGGPPLHF
v_call: TRBV6-6
d_call: TRBD1
j_call: TRBJ1-6
clone_size: once

cdr3_nt: TGTGCCAGCAGCTCGGTGGCCCGGGACAAAAACTACGAGCAGTACTTC
cdr3_aa: CASSSVARDKNYEQYF
v_call: TRBV27
d_call: .
j_call: TRBJ2-7
clone_size: once

cdr3_nt: TGTGCCAGCAGTTTATCGCCCCGAAGCTCCTACAATGAGCAGTTCTTC
cdr3_aa: CASSLSPRSSYNEQFF
v_call: TRBV27
d_call: .
j_call: TRBJ2-1
clone_size: .

cdr3_nt: TGTGCCAGCAGCTTGCAGGGCAGGGGGTCGTGGGAGCAGTACTTC
cdr3_aa: CASSLQGRGSWEQYF
v_call: TRBV5-4
d_call: TRBD1
j_call: TRBJ2-7
clone_size: .

cdr3_nt: TGTGCCAGCAGGGAGCAAAACACCGGGGAGCTGTTTTTT
cdr3_aa: CASREQNTGELFF
v_call: TRBV7-8
d_call: .
j_call: TRBJ2-2
clone_size: .

cdr3_nt: TGCGCCAGCAGCCCTATTGCGGGGGAAGCTTTCTTT
cdr3_aa: CASSPIAGEAFF
v_call: TRBV4-1
d_call: .
j_call: TRBJ1-1
clone_size: .

cdr3_nt: TGTGCCAGCAGCGGCAGCAGCCCCTATAATTCACCCCTCCACTTT
cdr3_aa: CASSGSSPYNSPLHF
v_call: TRBV7-9
d_call: .
j_call: TRBJ1-6
clone_size: .

cdr3_nt: TGTGCCAGCAGCCCCTTACAGAATCTAAACTATGGCTACACCTTC
cdr3_aa: CASSPLQNLNYGYTF
v_call: TRBV9
d_call: .
j_call: TRBJ1-2
clone_size: .

cdr3_nt: TGTGCCACCAGAGTCACAGATACGCAGTATTTT
cdr3_aa: CATRVTDTQYF
v_call: TRBV10-3
d_call: .
j_call: TRBJ2-3
clone_size: .

cdr3_nt: TGTGCCAGCAGCTTTTCCCGGGTTTTTTTTCCCTCGTACCAAGAGACCCAGTACTTC
cdr3_aa: CASSFSRVFFPSYQETQYF
v_call: TRBV7-9
d_call: .
j_call: TRBJ2-5
clone_size: .

cdr3_nt: TGCAGCGTTGAGGTCCGTCTGACCTACACCTTC
cdr3_aa: CSVEVRLTYTF
v_call: TRBV29-1
d_call: .
j_call: TRBJ1-2
clone_size: .

cdr3_nt: TGCGCCAGCAGCCATCGTAAGAGTCTAGCGAGGGTCGCCGGGGAGCTGTTTTTT
cdr3_aa: CASSHRKSLARVAGELFF
v_call: TRBV5-1
d_call: .
j_call: TRBJ2-2
clone_size: .

cdr3_nt: TGTGCCAGCAGCCCTTCGGGGGCCGGCGCTGAAGCTTTCTTT
cdr3_aa: CASSPSGAGAEAFF
v_call: TRBV7-8
d_call: .
j_call: TRBJ1-1
clone_size: .

cdr3_nt: TGTGCCAGCAGCCTCCTGACGGTGAACACTGAAGCTTTCTTT
cdr3_aa: CASSLLTVNTEAFF
v_call: TRBV6-1
d_call: .
j_call: TRBJ1-1
clone_size: .

cdr3_nt: TGTGCCAGTAGGAAAGGGGGAGGGCCAGGTGAGCAGTTCTTC
cdr3_aa: CASRKGGGPGEQFF
v_call: TRBV9
d_call: .
j_call: TRBJ2-1
clone_size: .

cdr3_nt: TGCGCCAGCAGCTCTTCGGGCGGCAGAAGTTACGAGCAGTACTTC
cdr3_aa: CASSSSGGRSYEQYF
v_call: TRBV5-1
d_call: .
j_call: TRBJ2-7
clone_size: .

cdr3_nt: TGTGCCAGCTCACCACCGGTCGCCTCAAGAGGTGGCTACACCTTC
cdr3_aa: CASSPPVASRGGYTF
v_call: TRBV18
d_call: .
j_call: TRBJ1-2
clone_size: .

cdr3_nt: TGCGCCAGCAGGGGATCTAATGAAAAACTGTTTTTT
cdr3_aa: CASRGSNEKLFF
v_call: TRBV5-1
d_call: .
j_call: TRBJ1-4
clone_size: .

cdr3_nt: TGTGCCAGCAGCCATGTCGGCGGGGACAGGGGCTCCCCCAATCAGCCCCAGCATTTT
cdr3_aa: CASSHVGGDRGSPNQPQHF
v_call: TRBV14
d_call: TRBD1
j_call: TRBJ1-5
clone_size: .

cdr3_nt: TGTGCCAGCAGTTTAATTACCGGGACAGGGGGGACCGGGGAGCTGTTTTTT
cdr3_aa: CASSLITGTGGTGELFF
v_call: TRBV27
d_call: TRBD1
j_call: TRBJ2-2
clone_size: .

cdr3_nt: TGTGCCAGCAGCTATGCGGAGGGAGGGACAGCTGGAAATGAGCAGTTCTTC
cdr3_aa: CASSYAEGGTAGNEQFF
v_call: TRBV7-8
d_call: .
j_call: TRBJ2-1
clone_size: .

cdr3_nt: TGTGCCAGCAGTTACCGGCGGTTTAACACAGATACGCAGTATTTT
cdr3_aa: CASSYRRFNTDTQYF
v_call: TRBV6-6
d_call: .
j_call: TRBJ2-3
clone_size: .

cdr3_nt: TGTGCCTGGGATTGGGGTGTGGGGGGCCACGAGCAGTACTTC
cdr3_aa: CAWDWGVGGHEQYF
v_call: TRBV30
d_call: .
j_call: TRBJ2-7
clone_size: once

cdr3_nt: TGTGCCAGCAGCCTGGGACTGCCAGGTGGGGAGCTGTTTTTT
cdr3_aa: CASSLGLPGGELFF
v_call: TRBV14
d_call: .
j_call: TRBJ2-2
clone_size: .

cdr3_nt: TGTGCCAGCAGTTTGGACACAGGGTTCGAAGCTTTCTTT
cdr3_aa: CASSLDTGFEAFF
v_call: TRBV28
d_call: .
j_call: TRBJ1-1
clone_size: .

cdr3_nt: TGTGCCAGCAGCTCAGGGGGCGTTATTTTACCCCTCCACTTT
cdr3_aa: CASSSGGVILPLHF
v_call: TRBV7-9
d_call: TRBD1
j_call: TRBJ1-6
clone_size: .